Below, 15 T cell receptor beta chains from the same sample are listed, as sequenced in a study of T cell responses to AZD1222 COVID-19 vaccine. The assay was immunoSEQ multiplex PCR, and TCRdb's table has in-frame clones only and misses some. Among fewer than 150,000 clones listed, around 88% were seen once. The material was peripheral blood, obtained 28 days after the second AZD1222 dose. These receptors all stem from an adult who received the AZD1222 COVID-19 vaccine.

The V call is TRBV27, the J call TRBJ2-5; 10 positions agree with TRBD1. Germline trimming cut 5 bases from V and 2 bases from J; bases unmatched to any gene: 5. CDR1 is MNHEY and CDR2 is SMNVEV in the germline V gene (reference sequence). The CDR3 has 15 amino acids. In DNA, the CDR3 is TGTGCCAGCAGTCGGACAGGGGGGAAGCAAGAGACCCAGTACTTC. Translation gives CASSRTGGKQETQYF.

DNA for the CDR3: TGTGCCAGTAGTATCGCCCAGAATGAAAAACTGTTTTTT. This codes for CASSIAQNEKLFF. The chain is built from TRBV19 and TRBJ1-4; D not certain. V lost 3 bases to trimming and J lost 5 bases, with 7 bases between them. This CDR3 has 13 amino acids. In germline, CDR1 is LNHDA, CDR2 SQIVND (reference sequence).

The J gene is TRBJ2-7, the V gene TRBV6-5; D is undetermined. Trimming cost V 2 bases and J 2 bases, with 10 bases left between them. Germline assignment: CDR1 MNHEY and CDR2 SVGAGI. This CDR3 region has 14 residues. The CDR3 reads CASSYRDKTYEQYF. In DNA, the CDR3 is TGTGCCAGCAGTTACCGTGACAAGACCTACGAGCAGTACTTC.

The J gene is TRBJ2-1, the V gene TRBV9; 15 bases map to TRBD2. The CDR3 covers 17 residues. The J segment lost 5 bases and the V segment lost 5 bases, leaving 8 bases of the junction unmatched. The V gene's germline CDR1 is SGDLS and CDR2 YYNGEE. In DNA, the CDR3 is TGTGCCAGCAGTCCCGGGACTAGCGGGAGGTGGGACAATGAGCAGTTCTTC. This translates into CASSPGTSGRWDNEQFF.

V usage is TRBV6-1 and J usage is TRBJ2-1; 12 positions agree with TRBD2. The trim removed 2 bases at V and 7 bases at J, leaving 9 bases unmatched. Germline CDR1 MNHNS, CDR2 SASEGT. This CDR3 is built from 17 residues. The CDR3 coding sequence is TGTGCCAGCAGTGAAACTAAGACTAGCGGGAGAAAAAATGAGCAGTTCTTC. This codes for CASSETKTSGRKNEQFF.

The chain links TRBV7-9 to TRBJ2-4, with D perhaps TRBD1 or TRBD2 (5 bases each). Germline V gene data show CDR1 as SEHNR and CDR2 as FQNEAQ (reference sequence). This CDR3 contains 17 residues. V lost 6 bases, J lost 4 bases, and 22 bases lay in between. Here the CDR3 reads CASRVAGTVGSKNIQYF. DNA of the CDR3: TGTGCCAGCAGGGTTGCCGGGACCGTGGGGTCTAAAAACATTCAGTACTTC.

The gene calls are TRBV7-2 and TRBJ1-4; TRBD1 aligns across 10 bases. Per germline, CDR1 SGHTA and CDR2 FQGNSA. The J segment lost 10 bases and the V segment lost 2 bases, leaving 4 bases of the junction unmatched. The CDR3 is made up of 14 amino acids. The CDR3 region has the DNA TGTGCCAGCAGCTTACGACAGGGGGCTGGAAAACTGTTTTTT. Its protein is CASSLRQGAGKLFF.

The V and J genes are TRBV12-5 and TRBJ2-7; 10 nucleotides line up with TRBD1. CDR1 is LGHNT and CDR2 is FRNRAP in the germline V gene. The trim removed 0 bases at V and 4 bases at J, leaving 3 bases unmatched. This CDR3 comprises 15 residues. The CDR3 here is CASGLVRTGGYEQYF. CDR3 sequence (DNA): TGTGCTAGTGGTTTGGTACGGACAGGGGGATACGAGCAGTACTTC.

The chain combines TRBV7-2 with TRBJ1-3; possible D gene TRBD1, 5 bases. Trimming took 2 bases from V and 0 from J, leaving 8 bases between them. The CDR3 sequence is 15 residues long. Looked up from germline, CDR1 is SGHTA and CDR2 is FQGNSA. The CDR3 coding sequence is TGTGCCAGCAGCTTATCCACAGGCTCTGGAAACACCATATATTTT. Protein: CASSLSTGSGNTIYF.

This chain links TRBV2 with TRBJ1-1; no reliable D call. The germline gives CDR1 SNHLY, CDR2 FYNNEI. V lost 4 bases to trimming and J lost 0 bases, with 6 bases between them. This CDR3 comprises 13 residues. The CDR3 reads CASSAKVNTEAFF. The CDR3 DNA is TGTGCCAGCAGTGCCAAAGTGAACACTGAAGCTTTCTTT.

The chain links TRBV28 to TRBJ1-2; D call uncertain. The CDR3 has 15 residues. V lost 4 bases to trimming and J lost 7 bases, with 19 bases between them. Per germline, CDR1 MDHEN and CDR2 SYDVKM. The CDR3 loop reads CASSSPPAVYSGYTF. In nucleotides, the CDR3 is TGTGCCAGCAGTTCCCCCCCGGCGGTTTATTCTGGCTACACCTTC.

As regards this clone: The sample carries other DNA sequences with the same CDR3. The CDR3 sequence is CASSPLAVSSYNEQFF. Here the CDR3 DNA reads TGTGCCAGCAGCCCATTAGCGGTGAGCTCCTACAATGAGCAGTTCTTC. This chain uses TRBV7-8 with TRBJ2-1, with D perhaps matching TRBD2 (6 bases). V was pared by 5 bases and J by 0 bases, with 14 bases between. The CDR3 spans 16 residues. Germline loops: CDR1 SGHVS, CDR2 FQNEAQ.

V and J are TRBV27 and TRBJ2-3; TRBD1 might be the D (6 bases). Germline V gene data show CDR1 as MNHEY and CDR2 as SMNVEV (reference sequence). The CDR3 has 15 residues. Trimming removed 6 bases at V and 6 bases at J, with 19 bases between. For the CDR3, the DNA is TGTGCCAGCAGCCGTGCAGGGGTGGAGGTCGATACGCAGTATTTT. Protein product: CASSRAGVEVDTQYF.

The chain is built from TRBV3-1 (or the pseudogene TRBV3-2) and TRBJ1-5; 7 bases line up with TRBD1. Germline loops: CDR1 LGHDT, CDR2 YNNKEL (reference sequence). This CDR3 comprises 14 residues. V shed 3 bases and J 6 bases; nucleotides not matched to a gene: 5. Here the CDR3 DNA reads TGTGCCAGCAGCCATAACCAGGGGGGTCAGCCCCAGCATTTT. Translated: CASSHNQGGQPQHF.

The V call is TRBV4-1, the J call TRBJ1-2; D is uncertain. V lost 0 bases and J lost 4, with 18 bases in between. The CDR3 extends over 17 amino acids. The germline gives CDR1 MGHRA, CDR2 YSYEKL. CDR3 nucleotides: TGCGCCAGCAGCCAAGATAGCCGACACCCGGTCGGCTATGGCTACACCTTC. Its protein is CASSQDSRHPVGYGYTF.